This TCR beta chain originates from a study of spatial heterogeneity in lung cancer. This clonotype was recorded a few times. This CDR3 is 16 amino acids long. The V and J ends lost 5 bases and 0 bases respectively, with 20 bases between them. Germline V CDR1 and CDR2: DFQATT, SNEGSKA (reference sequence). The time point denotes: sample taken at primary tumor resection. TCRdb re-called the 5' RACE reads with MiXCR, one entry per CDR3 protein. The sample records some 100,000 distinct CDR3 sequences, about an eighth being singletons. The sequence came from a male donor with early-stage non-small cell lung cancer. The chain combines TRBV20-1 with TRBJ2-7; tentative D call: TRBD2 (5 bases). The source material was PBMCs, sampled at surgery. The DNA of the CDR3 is TGCAGTGCTGACACTATAGCGCGCACGTCCTCCTACGAGCAGTACTTC. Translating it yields CSADTIARTSSYEQYF.